This T cell receptor beta chain was sequenced in a study of blood T cell repertoires in COVID-19 (TCRdb year 2020). About the full investigation: Recovered participants in ImmuneRACE Cohort 3 were defined by two consecutive negative NP/OP PCR tests, clearance by a healthcare professional, or resolution of symptoms. Where HLA class I and class II types were available, the types were taken from metadata supplied by the sample provider, not from assay-based typing. Collaborator samples came from the United States, Italy and Spain and covered acute and convalescent phases of COVID-19. The samples were drawn from two sources: the first 160 participants of the ongoing ImmuneRACE study, and 1,254 subjects contributed by 6 global collaborators. The prospective study material was composed of cDNA or gDNA derived from T cells, B-cell-depleted T cells, or PBMCs. The sample metadata nearly always contained a de-identified subject ID, COVID-19 status, age in years and sex. Subjects who had been exposed to COVID-19, were actively infected with it, or had recovered from it provided the deeply sampled blood TCRbeta repertoires that made up the dataset. The repertoires were released in a freely available public database meant as a resource for research on the immune response to SARS-CoV-2. The paper as a whole reports these results and caveats: Clinical and demographic metadata were provided uncurated, with the amount varying by source and participant.

Participants in the prospective study were enrolled through a virtual design, were aged 18 to 89 years, and lived in approximately 25 United States geographic areas. In the prospective study, participants were assigned to cohorts based on the clinical history participants reported in a screening survey and a study questionnaire. Each participant in the prospective study had whole blood, serum and a nasopharyngeal or oropharyngeal swab collected by mobile phlebotomists. Prospective study participants could optionally give additional blood draws and questionnaires over an approximately two-month period. Blood samples from the prospective study were shipped frozen or at room temperature prior to DNA extraction. Trimming takes 0 bases from V and 6 bases from J, and the germline ends sit 13 bases apart. Reading the germline V gene (reference sequence) gives CDR1 SGHKS and CDR2 YYEKEE. Measured from the cysteine to the phenylalanine, the CDR3 is 14 residues long. Only the CDR3 DNA stays, 42 bases, in frame from base 1.

TCRbeta CDR3 regions were amplified from genomic DNA by means of the immunoSEQ Assay, a bias-controlled multiplex PCR. Per the original workflow: Within the assay, amplification of reference gene primers was used to estimate how many nucleated cells each sample contained. To quantify the absolute abundance of each unique TCRbeta CDR3 rearrangement, sequence reads were collapsed and filtered. Productive Simpson clonality was computed per sample as the square root of Simpson's diversity index over productive rearrangements. The clones in this table, taken by TCRdb from immuneACCESS, are in-frame only. Not every clone is retained; where verified, under half of the shortfall comes from an unresolved V gene, and the cause of the rest is unknown. V and J calls plus clone size are reproduced from that table; the DNA served to infer D and trimming. This sample gives roughly 150,000 clones in total; roughly 85% of them show up just once. The ten largest clones capture roughly 19% of the sample.

Comments on this clone: The antigen this receptor binds is unknown. Within one base of it there is no much larger clone, and no base qualities were kept.

The source of this sequence is a woman aged 70-85 years in a cohort exposed to, infected with or recovered from COVID-19 (not recorded which). The sample consisted of PBMCs or T cells enriched from blood (not recorded which). The sequence is built from TRBV5-5 and TRBJ2-7; no D gene can be assigned with confidence. The DNA is TGTGCCAGCAGCTTGGCCGTAGCCCTATTCGAGCAGTACTTC. Its amino acids are CASSLAVALFEQYF. Where the CDR3 stops, the reference TRBV5-5 and TRBJ2-7 genes take over; the full variable domain is DAGVTQSPTHLIKTRGQQVTLRCSPISGHKSVSWYQQVLGQGPQFIFQYYEKEERGRGNFPDRFSARQFPNYSSELNVNALLLGDSALYLCASSLAVALFEQYFGPGTRLTVT.